This TCR beta chain was sequenced during a study of T cell responses to AZD1222 COVID-19 vaccine. The study's findings and limits: Repertoire sampling occurred only after the peak T cell response. Just a handful of people given AZD1222 tested seropositive at baseline.

The CDR3 is 17 residues long. Germline V gene sequence: CDR1 LNHDA, CDR2 SQIVND (reference sequence). V was shortened by 4 bases and J by 0 bases, with 15 bases between the two germline ends. Notes on this clone: The antigen is not known.

Only in-frame clones appear in the TCRdb table, and some are missing; sequencing was by immunoSEQ multiplex PCR. The sample consists of 95,000 to 100,000 clones, approximately 84% of them appearing once. V and J are TRBV19 and TRBJ2-2; maybe TRBD1 (6 bases). This receptor was taken from an adult who received the AZD1222 COVID-19 vaccine. Source: peripheral blood, taken 28 days after the second AZD1222 dose. CDR3 in amino acids: CASSTPTGPANTGELFF. CDR3 bases: TGTGCCAGTAGTACCCCTACAGGGCCCGCGAACACCGGGGAGCTGTTTTTT.